The 30 T cell receptor beta chains given below trace back to one sample, sequenced in a study of blood T cell repertoires in COVID-19. Method: immunoSEQ multiplex PCR; TCRdb's copy keeps in-frame clones and lacks some. The sample comprises about 470,000 clones, about nine tenths of which are singletons, and 0.65% to 0.9% rests with the top ten. Input material: PBMCs or T cells enriched from blood (not recorded which). These TCRs come from a woman aged 18-29 years who had recovered from COVID-19.

This clone was counted a single time. This chain links TRBV11-2 with TRBJ2-7; TRBD2 matches at 8 bases. Per germline, CDR1 SGHAT and CDR2 FQNNGV. The CDR3 extends over 15 amino acids. The trim removed 4 bases at V and 3 bases at J, leaving 8 bases unmatched. The CDR3 DNA sequence: TGTGCCAGCAGCTACACCGGGACTAGGGACTACGAGCAGTACTTC. Translated: CASSYTGTRDYEQYF.

This chain joins TRBV30 and TRBJ2-3; TRBD2 aligns across 7 bases. V trimming: 1 base; J trimming: 7 bases; junction bases outside the gene matches: 2. This CDR3 is 12 amino acids long. CDR1 GTSNPN and CDR2 SVGIG come from the germline V gene (reference sequence). The CDR3 DNA follows: TGTGCCTGGAGTGCCGGGGGGAATACGCAGTATTTT. It translates to CAWSAGGNTQYF.

The chain uses TRBV5-6 and TRBJ2-3, with a tentative D call TRBD2 (6 bases). Germline-derived CDR1 and CDR2 are SGHDT and YYEEEE. The CDR3 consists of 15 residues. Between the trimmed V and J ends, which lost 3 bases and 1 base, there was a span of 12 bases. The chain's CDR3 is CASSSLAGRTDTQYF. The DNA of the CDR3 is TGTGCCAGCAGCTCGCTCGCGGGACGCACAGATACGCAGTATTTT.

The V call is TRBV5-1, the J call TRBJ1-2; unclear D gene. V shed 6 bases and J shed 0 bases, with 18 bases lying between them. CDR1 is SGHRS, CDR2 YFSETQ, per germline. This CDR3 region has 16 residues. In DNA, the CDR3 is TGCGCCAGCACTCCGGCGGGCGGCCTAACTAACTATGGCTACACCTTC. Residues: CASTPAGGLTNYGYTF. The whole variable domain, remainder taken from reference TRBV5-1 and TRBJ1-2, is KAGVTQTPRYLIKTRGQQVTLSCSPISGHRSVSWYQQTPGQGLQFLFEYFSETQRNKGNFPGRFSGRQFSNSRSEMNVSTLELGDSALYLCASTPAGGLTNYGYTFGSGTRLTVV.

This clone has just one count. The gene calls are TRBV5-6 and TRBJ1-3; no clear D. The V end was cut by 2 bases, the J end by 2 bases, with 8 bases between. Germline V CDR1 and CDR2: SGHDT, YYEEEE. The CDR3 runs to 14 residues. The CDR3 region is CASSLMTTGNTIYF. CDR3 bases: TGTGCCAGCAGCTTAATGACAACTGGAAACACCATATATTTT.

The genes are TRBV12-5 and TRBJ1-1; 11 bases match TRBD1. The CDR3 is made up of 14 amino acids. The germline V gene has CDR1 LGHNT and CDR2 FRNRAP. J gave up 5 bases and V 5 bases, and 4 bases lay outside the gene matches. In DNA, the CDR3 is TGTGCTAGTGGTAGGGACAGGGGGGAAACTGAAGCTTTCTTT. It specifies CASGRDRGETEAFF.

The chain recombines TRBV30 with TRBJ1-1; D is uncertain. V gave up 3 bases and J gave up 0 bases, with 8 bases separating them. The CDR3 contains 13 residues. CDR1 and CDR2 (germline): GTSNPN, SVGIG (reference sequence). The CDR3 DNA is TGTGCCTGGAGGAACAGCATGAACACTGAAGCTTTCTTT. Translating gives CAWRNSMNTEAFF.

J is TRBJ2-1 and V is TRBV30; D is ambiguous. The ends were cut back, 1 base at V and 5 bases at J, with 6 bases in the middle. The length of the CDR3 is 12 residues. Germline loops: CDR1 GTSNPN, CDR2 SVGIG (reference sequence). The CDR3, as DNA: TGTGCCTGGAGTGACAGTAACAATGAGCAGTTCTTC. Its protein product is CAWSDSNNEQFF.

The V and J genes are TRBV5-1 and TRBJ1-1; no firm D call. The ends were cut back, 1 base at V and 1 base at J, with 11 bases in the middle. The CDR3 is 15 amino acids. Germline assignment: CDR1 SGHRS and CDR2 YFSETQ. CDR3 amino acids: CASSLIPGENTEAFF. In DNA, the CDR3 is TGCGCCAGCAGCTTGATTCCCGGGGAGAACACTGAAGCTTTCTTT.

The chain uses TRBV28 and TRBJ2-1; 8 positions agree with TRBD2. Germline V gene data show CDR1 as MDHEN and CDR2 as SYDVKM. V lost 7 bases to trimming and J lost 1 base; unmatched junction nucleotides: 15. This CDR3 is built from 18 residues. The CDR3 is CASTFNPRTSLSYNEQFF. In DNA, the CDR3 is TGTGCCAGCACCTTTAACCCTCGGACTAGCCTATCCTACAATGAGCAGTTCTTC.

CDR3 sequence reads: CASSLLTEQETQYF. The CDR3 DNA is TGTGCCAGCAGCTTGCTGACAGAGCAAGAGACCCAGTACTTC. V and J are TRBV7-9 and TRBJ2-5, with D perhaps matching TRBD1 (5 bases). Trimming cost V 3 bases and J 2 bases, with 10 bases left between them. This CDR3 contains 14 residues. The germline gives CDR1 SEHNR, CDR2 FQNEAQ (reference sequence).

The V gene is TRBV19, the J gene TRBJ2-5; D is unresolved. Trimming removed 5 bases from V and 5 bases from J, with 12 bases in between. Germline V CDR1 and CDR2: LNHDA, SQIVND (reference sequence). This CDR3 comprises 13 residues. DNA of the CDR3: TGTGCCAGTAGTCCCCTGCGCGGCGAGACCCAGTACTTC. This translates into CASSPLRGETQYF.

The chain combines TRBV5-1 with TRBJ2-3; a weak D match, TRBD1 (6 bases). The length of the CDR3 is 12 residues. Germline CDR1 SGHRS, CDR2 YFSETQ. Trimming left V 5 bases short and J 6 bases short, with 10 bases between. CDR3 protein: CASSYGQDTQYF. In DNA, the CDR3 is TGCGCCAGCAGTTACGGACAGGATACGCAGTATTTT.

The genes are TRBV28 and TRBJ2-5; TRBD1 might be the D (5 bases). Germline V gene lookup returns CDR1 MDHEN and CDR2 SYDVKM. CDR3 length: 13 residues. Deletions cut 5 bases from V and 2 bases from J, with 9 bases between. The CDR3 nucleotides are TGTGCCAGCAGTAAAAGGGGTCAAGAGACCCAGTACTTC. It yields the protein CASSKRGQETQYF.

The chain joins TRBV6-5 to TRBJ1-2; D uncertain. Germline CDR1 reads MNHEY; CDR2 reads SVGAGI. Trimming removed 7 bases from V and 2 bases from J, with 14 bases in between. The CDR3 contains 14 residues. The CDR3 is CASNSIPENYGYTF. CDR3 sequence (DNA): TGTGCCAGCAATTCTATCCCCGAGAACTATGGCTACACCTTC.

The rearrangement joins TRBV5-4 to TRBJ1-1; tentative D call: TRBD1 (6 bases). The ends were cut back, 8 bases at V and 2 bases at J, with 10 bases in the middle. Germline assignment: CDR1 SGHNT and CDR2 YYREEE (reference sequence). The CDR3 is made up of 12 amino acids. The CDR3 protein is CASQGRNTEAFF. The CDR3 bases are TGTGCCAGTCAGGGGCGTAACACTGAAGCTTTCTTT.

The chain carries TRBV7-8 and TRBJ2-4; maybe TRBD2 (7 bases). The CDR3 contains 19 residues. The V gene's germline CDR1 is SGHVS and CDR2 FQNEAQ. Trimming stripped 5 bases from V and 0 bases from J, with 23 bases between. CDR3 loop: CASSLRGEGVNLAKNIQYF. CDR3 nucleotides: TGTGCCAGCAGCCTGAGAGGGGAGGGGGTAAATCTAGCCAAAAACATTCAGTACTTC.

This clone was detected a few times. In DNA, the CDR3 is TGTGCCAGCGCGGACAGGGCCGATAACTATGGCTACACCTTC. Its translation is CASADRADNYGYTF. This chain uses TRBV6-5 with TRBJ1-2; 8 bases line up with TRBD1. J gave up 1 base and V 8 bases, and 6 bases lay outside the gene matches. Germline CDR1 MNHEY, CDR2 SVGAGI. This CDR3 is built from 14 residues.

The V call is TRBV18, the J call TRBJ2-7, with D possibly being TRBD1 (6 bases). Per germline, CDR1 KGHSH and CDR2 LQKENI. The CDR3 consists of 14 residues. V gave up 2 bases and J gave up 2 bases, with 10 bases separating them. CDR3 protein: CASSPEDRTYEQYF. The CDR3 DNA follows: TGTGCCAGCTCACCAGAAGACAGGACCTACGAGCAGTACTTC.

This clone was seen a handful of times. V usage is TRBV9 and J usage is TRBJ1-5, with TRBD1 as a possible D gene (5 bases). V dropped 3 bases and J dropped 11 bases, with 24 bases sitting between them. Germline assignment: CDR1 SGDLS and CDR2 YYNGEE. The CDR3 has 16 residues. Here the CDR3 reads CASSGEENRRIEAQHF. The CDR3 nucleotides read TGTGCCAGCAGCGGGGAGGAGAACAGGCGCATAGAAGCCCAGCATTTT. Filled out from reference TRBV9 and TRBJ1-5, the complete variable domain reads DSGVTQTPKHLITATGQRVTLRCSPRSGDLSVYWYQQSLDQGLQFLIQYYNGEERAKGNILERFSAQQFPDLHSELNLSSLELGDSALYFCASSGEENRRIEAQHFGDGTRLSIL.

The chain combines TRBV6-5 with TRBJ2-3; D is possibly TRBD1 (8 bases). CDR1 is MNHEY and CDR2 is SVGAGI in the germline V gene. This CDR3 is built from 14 residues. V was pared by 0 bases and J by 11 bases, with 15 bases between. The CDR3 protein is CASSYSPTGEGQYF. The CDR3 DNA reads as TGTGCCAGCAGTTACTCGCCGACAGGGGAGGGGCAGTATTTT.

In this sample, this clone turned up once. The CDR3 sequence is CASSEQGPYQPQHF. The CDR3 nucleotides read TGTGCCAGCAGTGAGCAGGGCCCCTATCAGCCCCAGCATTTT. This chain joins TRBV2 and TRBJ1-5; tentative D call: TRBD1 (5 bases). Trimming removed 3 bases at V and 5 bases at J, with 11 bases between. Per the germline V gene, CDR1 is SNHLY and CDR2 is FYNNEI. This CDR3 region has 14 residues.

The genes are TRBV15 and TRBJ2-7, with a possible D match to TRBD2 (6 bases). There are 14 residues in the CDR3. The germline V gene encodes CDR1 LNHNV and CDR2 YYDKDF (reference sequence). The germline V and J ends were trimmed by 5 bases and 2 bases, with 13 bases remaining between them. The CDR3 DNA reads as TGTGCCACCAGCGCGGGGAGAGGGACCTACGAGCAGTACTTC. It codes for CATSAGRGTYEQYF.

The V and J genes are TRBV19 and TRBJ1-3, with D uncertain. Germline-derived CDR1 and CDR2 are LNHDA and SQIVND (reference sequence). V was clipped by 11 bases and J by 3 bases, with 20 bases between them. CDR3 length equals 15 residues. The chain's CDR3 is CALDRGVRVGNTIYF. CDR3 DNA: TGTGCCCTCGACCGCGGGGTGAGGGTTGGAAACACCATATATTTT.

V is TRBV23-1 and J is TRBJ2-5, with 10 bases aligning to TRBD1. TRBV23-1 is an open reading frame whose function is uncertain. Trimming removed 4 bases from V and 4 bases from J; junction bases left unmatched: 9. The CDR3 extends over 16 amino acids. CDR3 nucleotide sequence: TGCGCCAGCAGTCCCCCCCGACAGGGGGCGGGAGAGACCCAGTACTTC. Translating gives CASSPPRQGAGETQYF.

V usage is TRBV30 and J usage is TRBJ2-1; perhaps TRBD2 as D (5 bases). V was clipped by 4 bases and J by 7 bases, with 14 bases between them. Germline V gene sequence: CDR1 GTSNPN, CDR2 SVGIG (reference sequence). The length of the CDR3 is 13 residues. DNA for the CDR3: TGTGCCTGGACATTGAGAGGGAGAAATGAGCAGTTCTTC. It is translated as CAWTLRGRNEQFF.

The rearrangement uses TRBV18 and TRBJ1-1; TRBD1 might be the D (6 bases). Per the germline V gene, CDR1 is KGHSH and CDR2 is LQKENI. Trimming took 4 bases from V and 5 from J, leaving 14 bases between them. The CDR3 is 14 residues long. CDR3: CASSRSGGRTEAFF. The CDR3 DNA follows: TGTGCCAGCTCACGATCCGGGGGGCGTACTGAAGCTTTCTTT.

The V and J genes are TRBV5-1 and TRBJ2-3; D is ambiguous. The CDR3 totals 15 residues. V was shortened by 4 bases and J by 0 bases, with 12 bases between the two germline ends. Per germline, CDR1 SGHRS and CDR2 YFSETQ. This chain's CDR3 is CASSPRVASTDTQYF. For the CDR3, the DNA is TGCGCCAGCAGCCCTCGGGTAGCCAGCACAGATACGCAGTATTTT.

This chain joins TRBV7-2 and TRBJ2-3; possible D gene TRBD2, 5 bases. Trimming took off 2 bases at V and 5 bases at J, with 14 bases between the two ends. CDR3 size: 15 residues. Germline assignment: CDR1 SGHTA and CDR2 FQGNSA. For the CDR3, the DNA is TGTGCCAGCAGCTTATACGGCCTAGAGGGAGATACGCAGTATTTT. This translates into CASSLYGLEGDTQYF.

This chain uses TRBV3-1 (or the pseudogene TRBV3-2) with TRBJ2-3; D call uncertain. This CDR3 region has 12 residues. Germline loops: CDR1 LGHDT, CDR2 YNNKEL (reference sequence). Trimming cost V 4 bases and J 6 bases, with 8 bases left between them. The CDR3 region is CASSPSRDTQYF. CDR3 bases: TGTGCCAGCAGCCCTTCCCGGGATACGCAGTATTTT.